This TCR beta chain was captured in a study of response to subunit inactivated influenza vaccine. Study-wide results and limits: The authors suggested that every seasonal influenza vaccination recruits few new T cells.

Via MiXCR, TCRdb re-called the RT-PCR reads, giving one row per CDR3 protein. The sample includes 550,000 to 800,000 distinct CDR3 sequences, around 14% seen only once; the top ten take around 6.5%. A remark on this clonotype: Its antigen is currently unknown.

The germline V gene has CDR1 SQVTM and CDR2 ANQGSEA. The ends lost 3 bases at V and 6 bases at J; junction bases unmatched: 4. This CDR3 region has 13 residues. The specimen comprised PBMCs from blood, sampled about 14 days before vaccination. The TCR originated in a man aged 50-60 years who received an inactivated influenza vaccine. This chain connects TRBV29-1 to TRBJ2-2, with TRBD1 matching over 7 bases. The CDR3 loop reads CSVDGQASGELFF. CDR3 nucleotide sequence: TGCAGCGTTGACGGACAGGCGTCCGGGGAGCTGTTTTTT.